The sequence of this TCR beta chain was determined in a study of cytomegalovirus exposure and HLA in healthy donors. At the level of the study: In an early release, HLA-typed donors contributed 75 million to 85 million unique TCR sequences. Whole-study findings and limits: In a later analysis, V- and J-gene trimming of beta chains associated with a DCLRE1C missense variant, replicated independently.

As to this clone: Antigen: not known.

The PCR contained 60 Vbeta and 13 Jbeta primers. The table came from immunoSEQ multiplex PCR; TCRdb's copy has only in-frame clones and leaves some out. The sample contains around 64,000 clones, approximately 92% of which appear only once. The CDR3 is made up of 16 amino acids. Deletions cut 0 bases from V and 0 bases from J, with 12 bases between. CDR1 and CDR2 from the germline V gene are SGHRS and YFSETQ. V usage is TRBV5-1 and J usage is TRBJ1-1; tentative D call: TRBD1 (6 bases). The sequenced sample was PBMCs. The source is a woman aged 25 to 45 in good health and CMV-seropositive. The CDR3 here is CASSLAGGHMNTEAFF. In DNA, the CDR3 is TGCGCCAGCAGCTTGGCCGGGGGGCACATGAACACTGAAGCTTTCTTT. The full variable domain, completed using reference TRBV5-1 and TRBJ1-1, is KAGVTQTPRYLIKTRGQQVTLSCSPISGHRSVSWYQQTPGQGLQFLFEYFSETQRNKGNFPGRFSGRQFSNSRSEMNVSTLELGDSALYLCASSLAGGHMNTEAFFGQGTRLTVV.